These 30 T cell receptor beta chains were sequenced from one sample in a study of Ad26.COV2.S vaccination and SARS-CoV-2 variants. TCRdb keeps only in-frame clones here, not all; method: immunoSEQ multiplex PCR. The table has roughly 460,000 clones, 80% to 90% seen once. Specified treatment: about 20 received Ad26.COV2.S at low or high dose, single or two shots; roughly five received placebo; per-sample allocation not given. Vaccine and placebo recipients were sampled on day 63 after the first injection. Sequences were derived from peripheral blood, sampled in a trial of Ad26.COV2.S vaccine versus placebo. These receptors were taken from a person between 18 and 60 years old who received the Ad26.COV2.S COVID-19 vaccine or a placebo.

The chain recombines TRBV3-1 (or the pseudogene TRBV3-2) with TRBJ1-2; D is undetermined. The germline CDR1 and CDR2 sequences are LGHDT and YNNKEL (reference sequence). This CDR3 region has 15 residues. V lost 4 bases and J 0 bases, leaving 12 bases between the germline ends. The CDR3 loop reads CASSPRTAANYGYTF. The CDR3 bases are TGTGCCAGCAGCCCTAGGACGGCCGCTAACTATGGCTACACCTTC.

This clone was detected only once. A junction end diverges from the germline sequence, so it may reflect a read error. This rearrangement joins TRBV2 to TRBJ1-2; D remains ambiguous. The V gene's germline CDR1 is SNHLY and CDR2 FYNNEI. This CDR3 spans 11 amino acids. The CDR3 DNA follows: TGTGCCAGCAGCCCCTCCAACTATTGGGCCTTC. Residues: CASSPSNYWAF.

V is TRBV5-5 and J is TRBJ1-1; TRBD1 agrees at 9 bases. The J segment lost 12 bases and the V segment lost 4 bases, leaving 13 bases of the junction unmatched. CDR1 and CDR2 from the germline V gene are SGHKS and YYEKEE (reference sequence). The CDR3 sequence is 14 residues long. As DNA, the CDR3 is TGTGCCAGCAGCCAGCCCCCACAGGGGGCGGGAACTTTCTTT. Amino acids: CASSQPPQGAGTFF.

The sample holds one count of this clone. The chain employs TRBV19 and TRBJ2-3, with D unresolved. This CDR3 has 13 amino acids. Germline-derived CDR1 and CDR2 are LNHDA and SQIVND (reference sequence). V was trimmed by 10 bases and J by 6 bases, leaving 17 bases between them. CDR3 DNA: TGTGCCACCTCGCGAGGTTTTAGGGATACGCAGTATTTT. Protein product: CATSRGFRDTQYF.

The chain links TRBV7-2 to TRBJ2-1; D call uncertain. The CDR3 spans 13 residues. Germline V gene data show CDR1 as SGHTA and CDR2 as FQGNSA. V lost 0 bases and J lost 6, with 6 bases in between. The CDR3 nucleotides read TGTGCCAGCAGCTTAGCCGTTCTCAATGAGCAGTTCTTC. Protein sequence: CASSLAVLNEQFF. Together with reference TRBV7-2 and TRBJ2-1, the CDR3 gives the full variable domain: GAGVSQSPSNKVTEKGKDVELRCDPISGHTALYWYRQSLGQGLEFLIYFQGNSAPDKSGLPSDRFSAERTGGSVSTLTIQRTQQEDSAVYLCASSLAVLNEQFFGPGTRLTVL.

The chain links TRBV20-1 to TRBJ2-3; the D is unclear. Per the germline V gene, CDR1 is DFQATT and CDR2 is SNEGSKA (reference sequence). V lost 5 bases, J lost 7 bases, and 10 bases lay in between. The CDR3 contains 11 residues. The CDR3 DNA follows: TGCAGTGCTCTCCTAGGCAATACGCAGTATTTT. This gives the protein CSALLGNTQYF.

This clone was recorded once. The rearrangement uses TRBV7-9 and TRBJ1-1; D is ambiguous. CDR3 length equals 13 residues. Per germline, CDR1 SEHNR and CDR2 FQNEAQ (reference sequence). V was pared by 1 base and J by 8 bases, with 11 bases between. CDR3 loop: CASSLGYADEAFF. CDR3 DNA: TGTGCCAGCAGCTTAGGATATGCGGACGAAGCTTTCTTT. The entire variable domain, with the rest obtained from reference TRBV7-9 and TRBJ1-1, is as follows: DTGVSQNPRHKITKRGQNVTFRCDPISEHNRLYWYRQTLGQGPEFLTYFQNEAQLEKSRLLSDRFSAERPKGSFSTLEIQRTEQGDSAMYLCASSLGYADEAFFGQGTRLTVV.

The J gene is TRBJ2-3, the V gene TRBV24-1; possible D gene TRBD2, 5 bases. Trimming removed 4 bases at V and 5 bases at J, with 18 bases between. Looked up from germline, CDR1 is KGHDR and CDR2 is SFDVKD. The CDR3 runs to 16 residues. CDR3 coding DNA: TGTGCCACCAGTGACCGAGCGGACTCCCAGTTAGATACGCAGTATTTT. Amino acids: CATSDRADSQLDTQYF.

This chain links TRBV7-2 with TRBJ1-6; a possible D gene is TRBD1 (5 bases). The germline CDR1 and CDR2 sequences are SGHTA and FQGNSA. The CDR3 runs 14 residues. Trimming cost V 3 bases and J 9 bases, with 12 bases left between them. CDR3 in DNA: TGTGCCAGCAGCTTCACCCCGGGGGTTTCACCCCTCCACTTT. Its protein is CASSFTPGVSPLHF.

The genes are TRBV15 and TRBJ1-1, with D uncertain. The CDR3 contains 13 residues. Germline assignment: CDR1 LNHNV and CDR2 YYDKDF (reference sequence). Trimming left V 0 bases short and J 8 bases short, with 10 bases between. CDR3 in amino acids: CATSRDLPREAFF. The CDR3 nucleotides are TGTGCCACCAGCAGAGATCTCCCAAGAGAAGCTTTCTTT.

The rearrangement links TRBV18 to TRBJ1-2; no clear D gene. CDR3 size: 14 residues. The V gene lost 4 bases and the J gene lost 4 bases, with 13 bases spanning the gap. Per germline, CDR1 KGHSH and CDR2 LQKENI. In nucleotides, the CDR3 is TGTGCCAGCTCACTGTCGGCAGAGGGCTATGGCTACACCTTC. It encodes CASSLSAEGYGYTF.

The chain combines TRBV5-5 with TRBJ1-1; D is uncertain. In germline, CDR1 is SGHKS, CDR2 YYEKEE (reference sequence). This CDR3 spans 13 amino acids. With 3 bases removed from V and 1 base from J, the gap between germline ends came to 7 bases. CDR3 DNA sequence: TGTGCCAGCAGCTATGAATGGAACACTGAAGCTTTCTTT. As protein: CASSYEWNTEAFF. Full variable domain (missing parts from reference TRBV5-5 and TRBJ1-1): DAGVTQSPTHLIKTRGQQVTLRCSPISGHKSVSWYQQVLGQGPQFIFQYYEKEERGRGNFPDRFSARQFPNYSSELNVNALLLGDSALYLCASSYEWNTEAFFGQGTRLTVV.

This sequence joins TRBV24-1 and TRBJ1-2; TRBD1 might be the D (6 bases). The CDR3 loop spans 14 amino acids. Per germline, CDR1 KGHDR and CDR2 SFDVKD. The V and J ends lost 6 bases and 7 bases respectively, with 17 bases between them. The DNA of the CDR3 is TGTGCCACCAGTATTTCCGGGGGGCAGTCTGGCTACACCTTC. Translated, it gives CATSISGGQSGYTF.

This chain joins TRBV5-4 and TRBJ1-4; possibly TRBD1 for D (6 bases). This CDR3 has 15 residues. V dropped 4 bases and J dropped 2 bases, with 12 bases sitting between them. Per the germline V gene, CDR1 is SGHNT and CDR2 is YYREEE (reference sequence). CDR3 sequence (DNA): TGTGCCAGCAGCATTACAGGGAGGACTAATGAAAAACTGTTTTTT. Protein sequence: CASSITGRTNEKLFF.

This rearrangement joins TRBV6-5 to TRBJ1-2, with unresolved D. Germline assignment: CDR1 MNHEY and CDR2 SVGAGI. Trimming stripped 2 bases from V and 0 bases from J, with 10 bases between. This CDR3 is built from 15 residues. CDR3 sequence (DNA): TGTGCCAGCAGTTACGGGCAGGCAACTAACTATGGCTACACCTTC. Translated, it gives CASSYGQATNYGYTF.

The chain combines TRBV28 with TRBJ2-1; D unresolved. This CDR3 has 12 residues. Trimming removed 4 bases at V and 10 bases at J, with 11 bases between. Germline V gives CDR1 MDHEN, CDR2 SYDVKM. CDR3 sequence: CASSSVKWEQFF. CDR3 nucleotides: TGTGCCAGCAGTTCCGTCAAGTGGGAGCAGTTCTTC.

The J gene is TRBJ1-1, the V gene TRBV30; tentative D call: TRBD1 (5 bases). Between the trimmed V and J ends, which lost 3 bases and 4 bases, there was a span of 15 bases. The CDR3 is made up of 14 amino acids. Germline V gene data show CDR1 as GTSNPN and CDR2 as SVGIG (reference sequence). CDR3 region: CAWRARDGSTEAFF. The CDR3 nucleotides are TGTGCCTGGAGGGCCAGGGACGGGAGCACTGAAGCTTTCTTT.

The chain links TRBV7-9 to TRBJ1-2; TRBD1 aligns across 8 bases. The CDR3 extends over 16 amino acids. CDR1 is SEHNR, CDR2 FQNEAQ, per germline (reference sequence). With V trimmed by 5 bases and J by 0 bases, 8 bases remained unmatched. Written as DNA, the CDR3 is TGTGCCAGCAGCGGACCGGGACAGGTAGCTAACTATGGCTACACCTTC. Amino acids: CASSGPGQVANYGYTF. The full variable domain, in which reference TRBV7-9 and TRBJ1-2 provide the parts outside the CDR3, is DTGVSQNPRHKITKRGQNVTFRCDPISEHNRLYWYRQTLGQGPEFLTYFQNEAQLEKSRLLSDRFSAERPKGSFSTLEIQRTEQGDSAMYLCASSGPGQVANYGYTFGSGTRLTVV.

V gene TRBV2 combines with J gene TRBJ2-7, with TRBD1 matching over 7 bases. V was pared by 7 bases and J by 0 bases, with 6 bases of the junction left unmatched. Germline lookup yields CDR1 SNHLY and CDR2 FYNNEI. The CDR3 contains 14 residues. In nucleotides, the CDR3 is TGTGCCAGCAACCGACAGGGAAGCTCCTACGAGCAGTACTTC. It translates to CASNRQGSSYEQYF.

The chain recombines TRBV7-9 with TRBJ1-4, with D tentatively TRBD1 (5 bases). The V and J ends lost 2 bases and 8 bases respectively, with 18 bases between them. CDR1 and CDR2 (germline): SEHNR, FQNEAQ (reference sequence). The CDR3 extends over 16 amino acids. CDR3 sequence reads: CASSLTGTPVREKLFF. In DNA form, the CDR3 reads TGTGCCAGCAGCTTAACCGGGACCCCGGTTAGGGAAAAACTGTTTTTT.

V is TRBV6-5 and J is TRBJ1-2, with 7 positions matching TRBD1. This CDR3 contains 15 residues. The V gene's germline CDR1 is MNHEY and CDR2 SVGAGI. V dropped 7 bases and J dropped 5; count of bases not matched to a gene: 13. The CDR3 DNA is TGTGCCAGCACTCCCGACAGGGACCCCTTGTATGGCTACACCTTC. Protein product: CASTPDRDPLYGYTF.

This chain connects TRBV9 to TRBJ1-4, with 7 bases that match TRBD1. V was clipped by 4 bases and J by 0 bases; unmatched bases: 6. The CDR3 has 16 amino acids. CDR1 is SGDLS and CDR2 is YYNGEE in the germline V gene. In DNA form, the CDR3 reads TGTGCCAGCAGCCTCACCGGGACAGCAACTAATGAAAAACTGTTTTTT. The encoded protein is CASSLTGTATNEKLFF.

This clone turned up a few times. The chain joins TRBV7-6 to TRBJ2-7; TRBD1 matches 10 bases. The length of the CDR3 is 16 residues. The V gene's germline CDR1 is SGHVS and CDR2 FNYEAQ. The V segment lost 5 bases and the J segment 4 bases; nucleotides outside the gene matches: 11. The CDR3 loop is CASSQNLGQGMYEQYF. The CDR3 coding sequence is TGTGCCAGCAGCCAAAATCTGGGACAGGGGATGTACGAGCAGTACTTC.

The table lists this clone with a few counts. The rearrangement uses TRBV3-1 (or the pseudogene TRBV3-2) and TRBJ1-5, with D perhaps TRBD1 (5 bases). Per the germline V gene, CDR1 is LGHDT and CDR2 is YNNKEL (reference sequence). The CDR3 contains 16 residues. Trimming pared 1 base from V and 1 base from J, leaving 11 bases between. The CDR3 loop is CASSQGGHPSNQPQHF. CDR3 nucleotide sequence: TGTGCCAGCAGCCAAGGCGGACACCCAAGCAATCAGCCCCAGCATTTT.

This chain joins TRBV24-1 and TRBJ2-3, with unresolved D. Germline V gives CDR1 KGHDR, CDR2 SFDVKD. The V end lost 6 bases, the J end lost 6 bases, and 15 bases lay between the germline ends. The CDR3 totals 14 residues. The CDR3 loop is CATSLKSLGDTQYF. CDR3 DNA: TGTGCCACCAGTCTCAAGTCACTGGGGGATACGCAGTATTTT.

CDR3 DNA sequence: TGTGCCAGCACCCGGGGAGCGAACTATGGCTACACCTTC. It yields the protein CASTRGANYGYTF. V usage is TRBV7-9 and J usage is TRBJ1-2; no clear D. V dropped 7 bases and J dropped 2 bases, with 11 bases sitting between them. CDR3 size: 13 residues. CDR1 is SEHNR and CDR2 is FQNEAQ in the germline V gene (reference sequence).

The rearrangement links TRBV29-1 to TRBJ2-3; TRBD2 agrees at 10 bases. V shed 8 bases and J 2 bases; nucleotides not matched to a gene: 7. This CDR3 region has 14 residues. Per germline, CDR1 SQVTM and CDR2 ANQGSEA. This chain's CDR3 is CSTSGRANTDTQYF. CDR3 sequence (DNA): TGCAGCACCAGCGGGAGGGCCAACACAGATACGCAGTATTTT.

The chain recombines TRBV5-4 with TRBJ2-1; D remains unclear. The ends were cut back, 0 bases at V and 5 bases at J, with 12 bases in the middle. The CDR3 is 15 amino acids. CDR1 SGHNT and CDR2 YYREEE come from the germline V gene (reference sequence). Here the CDR3 reads CASSLVTIFNNEQFF. In DNA form, the CDR3 reads TGTGCCAGCAGCTTGGTCACTATATTCAACAATGAGCAGTTCTTC.

The V call is TRBV3-1 (or the pseudogene TRBV3-2), the J call TRBJ1-5, with 8 bases lining up with TRBD1. The CDR3 has 15 amino acids. Germline trimming cut 3 bases from V and 4 bases from J; bases unmatched to any gene: 5. The germline gives CDR1 LGHDT, CDR2 YNNKEL (reference sequence). The CDR3 bases are TGTGCCAGCAGCCAGAGGACAGGGAGGAATCAGCCCCAGCATTTT. Translating it yields CASSQRTGRNQPQHF.

CDR3 in amino acids: CASVPTGWKETQYF. CDR3 bases: TGTGCCTCGGTCCCAACAGGGTGGAAAGAGACCCAGTACTTC. The chain carries TRBV30 and TRBJ2-5; D perhaps matches TRBD1 (6 bases). CDR3 length: 14 residues. Trimming removed 7 bases at V and 3 bases at J, with 18 bases between. Per germline, CDR1 GTSNPN and CDR2 SVGIG (reference sequence). The variable domain in full, with the rest retrieved from reference TRBV30 and TRBJ2-5, is SQTIHQWPATLVQPVGSPLSLECTVEGTSNPNLYWYRQAAGRGLQLLFYSVGIGQISSEVPQNLSASRPQDRQFILSSKKLLLSDSGFYLCASVPTGWKETQYFGPGTRLLVL.